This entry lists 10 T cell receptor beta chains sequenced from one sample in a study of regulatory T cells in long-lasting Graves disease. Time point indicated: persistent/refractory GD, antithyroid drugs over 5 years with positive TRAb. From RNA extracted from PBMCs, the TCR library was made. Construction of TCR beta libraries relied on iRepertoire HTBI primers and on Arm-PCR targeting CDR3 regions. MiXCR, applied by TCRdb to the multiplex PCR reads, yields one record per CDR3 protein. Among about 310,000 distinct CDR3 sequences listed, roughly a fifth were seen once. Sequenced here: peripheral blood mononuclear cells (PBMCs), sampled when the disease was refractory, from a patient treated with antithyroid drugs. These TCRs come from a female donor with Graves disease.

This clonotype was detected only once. In DNA form, the CDR3 reads TGCGCCAGCAGCGACCGGGACCACCGCACAGATACGCAGTATTTT. Its protein is CASSDRDHRTDTQYF. The genes are TRBV5-1 and TRBJ2-3, with D possibly being TRBD1 or TRBD2 (5 bases each). Germline V lookup: CDR1 SGHRS, CDR2 YFSETQ. V lost 4 bases and J lost 1, with 13 bases in between. The CDR3 runs 15 residues.

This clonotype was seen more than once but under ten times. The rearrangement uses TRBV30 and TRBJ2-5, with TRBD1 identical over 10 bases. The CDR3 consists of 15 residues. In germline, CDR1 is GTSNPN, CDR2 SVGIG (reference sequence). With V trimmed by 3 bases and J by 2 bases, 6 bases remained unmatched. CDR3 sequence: CAWSGTGAYQETQYF. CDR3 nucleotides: TGTGCCTGGAGCGGGACAGGGGCTTATCAAGAGACCCAGTACTTC.

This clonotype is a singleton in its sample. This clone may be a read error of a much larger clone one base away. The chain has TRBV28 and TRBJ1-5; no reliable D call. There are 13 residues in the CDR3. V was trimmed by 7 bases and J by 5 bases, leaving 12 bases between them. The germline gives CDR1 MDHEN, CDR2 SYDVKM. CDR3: CASTWEADQPQHF. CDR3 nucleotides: TGTGCCAGCACGTGGGAGGCAGATCAGCCCCAGCATTTT.

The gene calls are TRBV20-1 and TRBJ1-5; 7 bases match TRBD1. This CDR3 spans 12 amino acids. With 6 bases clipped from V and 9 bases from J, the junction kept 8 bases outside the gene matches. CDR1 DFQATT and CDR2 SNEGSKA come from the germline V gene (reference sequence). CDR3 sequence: CSAGRGMRPQHF. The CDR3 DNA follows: TGCAGTGCCGGCAGGGGGATGCGGCCCCAGCATTTT.

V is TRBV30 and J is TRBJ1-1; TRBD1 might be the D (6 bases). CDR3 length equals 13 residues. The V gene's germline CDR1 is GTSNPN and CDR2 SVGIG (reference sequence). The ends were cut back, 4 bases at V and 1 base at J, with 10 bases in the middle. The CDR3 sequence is CAWNQGSNTEAFF. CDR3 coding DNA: TGTGCCTGGAATCAGGGGTCGAACACTGAAGCTTTCTTT.

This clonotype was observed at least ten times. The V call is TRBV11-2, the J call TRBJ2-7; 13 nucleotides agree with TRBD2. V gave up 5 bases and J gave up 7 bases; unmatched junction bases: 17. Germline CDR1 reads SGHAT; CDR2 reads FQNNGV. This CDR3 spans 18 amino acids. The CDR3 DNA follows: TGTGCCAGCAGCGTTCAATCCTTTCGACTAGCGGGAGGAGGGGAGCAGTACTTC. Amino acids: CASSVQSFRLAGGGEQYF.

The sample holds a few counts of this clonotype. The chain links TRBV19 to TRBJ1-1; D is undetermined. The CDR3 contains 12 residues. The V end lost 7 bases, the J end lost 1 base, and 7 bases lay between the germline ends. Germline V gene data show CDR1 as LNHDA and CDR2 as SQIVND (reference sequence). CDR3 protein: CASILGNTEAFF. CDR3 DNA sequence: TGTGCCAGTATCCTCGGGAACACTGAAGCTTTCTTT.

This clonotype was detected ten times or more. The CDR3, as DNA: TGTGCCAGCACCCAAAGCGGTGGAGGTCTTGTTGAAAAACTGTTTTTT. It is translated as CASTQSGGGLVEKLFF. This chain joins TRBV12-3 or TRBV12-4 and TRBJ1-4; the D is unclear. This CDR3 spans 16 amino acids. Trimming shortened V by 7 bases and J by 7 bases, and 22 bases separated the two germline ends.

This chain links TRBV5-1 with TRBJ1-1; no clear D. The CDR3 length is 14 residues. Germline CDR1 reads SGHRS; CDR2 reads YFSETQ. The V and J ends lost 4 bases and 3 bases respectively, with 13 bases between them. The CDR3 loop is CASSEGRGYTEAFF. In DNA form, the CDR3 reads TGCGCCAGCAGCGAAGGACGCGGCTACACTGAAGCTTTCTTT. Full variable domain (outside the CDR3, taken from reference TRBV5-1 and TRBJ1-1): KAGVTQTPRYLIKTRGQQVTLSCSPISGHRSVSWYQQTPGQGLQFLFEYFSETQRNKGNFPGRFSGRQFSNSRSEMNVSTLELGDSALYLCASSEGRGYTEAFFGQGTRLTVV.

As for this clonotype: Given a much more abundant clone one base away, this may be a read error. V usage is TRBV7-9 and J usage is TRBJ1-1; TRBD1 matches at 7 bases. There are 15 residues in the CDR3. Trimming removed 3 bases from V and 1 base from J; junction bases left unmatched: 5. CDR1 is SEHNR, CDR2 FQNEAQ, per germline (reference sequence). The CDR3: CASSLDRTANTEAFF. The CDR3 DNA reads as TGTGCCAGCAGCTTGGACAGGACGGCGAACACTGAAGCTTTCTTT.